The rows below give T cell receptor beta chains drawn from one sample of a study of blood T cells in healthy people across ages. TCRdb reprocessed the 5' RACE reads with MiXCR, giving one entry per CDR3 protein. The sample holds 800,000 to 950,000 distinct CDR3 sequences, around 34% seen once. The sample consisted of blood. The source of these receptors is a young man in good health. The conserved cysteine and the conserved F or W are not part of the CDR3 here. A D gene is named only where the DNA matches it firmly.

>TRBJ1-1|.|TRBV20-1
SARLPGPNTEAF
>TRBJ1-6|TRBD1|TRBV6-6
ASTPQGNNSPLH
>TRBJ1-5|.|TRBV20-1
SASWGIGDQPQH
>TRBJ2-3|TRBD2|TRBV2
ASSVRTSGKDTQY
>TRBJ1-2|.|TRBV7-6
ATSTGSEGYT
>TRBJ1-5|TRBD1|TRBV12-3/TRBV12-4
ASSDRENWWPQH
>TRBJ2-3|.|TRBV28
ASSSDRGDTDTQY
>TRBJ2-1|.|TRBV7-2
ASSFVAEQF
>TRBJ2-6|.|TRBV10-3
AISRAGANVLT
>TRBJ2-7|TRBD2|TRBV11-1
ASGLAGTYEQY
>TRBJ2-1|TRBD1|TRBV24-1
ATTGRGPSSYNEQF
>TRBJ1-2|TRBD1|TRBV7-2
ASSLSLLGQGARYGYT
>TRBJ2-3|.|TRBV20-1
SARDNPPDTQY
>TRBJ1-1|.|TRBV12-3/TRBV12-4
ASSHRRMNTEAF
>TRBJ2-7|.|TRBV7-2
ASSLSFISYEQY
>TRBJ1-3|.|TRBV7-2
ASSWDTSGNTIY
>TRBJ2-3|.|TRBV5-4
ASSSIKAADTQY